The T cell receptor (beta chain) described here comes from a study of blood T cell repertoires in COVID-19. Study information: Samples of COVID-19 (acute and convalescent) were obtained from the United States, Italy and Spain.

The CDR3 extends over 15 amino acids. Germline CDR1 is MNHEY and CDR2 is SVGAGI. V lost 6 bases to trimming and J lost 1 base; unmatched junction nucleotides: 6. Original processing methods: Estimation of nucleated cell counts was performed using reference gene primer amplification. Clones were sequenced by immunoSEQ multiplex PCR, and TCRdb holds only the in-frame ones, with some missing. V and J calls and clone size are copied from that table; D and trimming were computed from the DNA. This sample has some 200,000 clones; 75% to 90% occur once, and the top ten carry approximately 3.8%. Sequenced: PBMCs or T cells enriched from blood (not recorded which). The J gene is TRBJ1-2, the V gene TRBV6-5; 9 positions agree with TRBD1. The TCR comes from a woman aged 18-35 years in a cohort exposed to, infected with or recovered from COVID-19 (not recorded which). In nucleotides, the CDR3 is TGTGCCAGCAGCGCCGGGACAGGGTTTAACTATGGCTACACCTTC. As protein: CASSAGTGFNYGYTF.